This T cell receptor beta chain was found in a study of cytomegalovirus exposure and HLA in healthy donors. Study-wide results and caveats: Trimming of TCR beta V- and J-genes showed a link, identified in a later analysis, to a missense DCLRE1C variant. Compared with the roughly 670-donor mean, an Asian-associated ancestry cluster reportedly had fewer N-insertions, according to a later analysis. According to a later analysis, most TCR beta chains associated with CMV appeared HLA-restricted.

CDR3 length: 14 residues. CDR1 and CDR2 from the germline V gene are KGHSH and LQKENI. With 5 bases clipped from V and 0 bases from J, the junction kept 3 bases outside the gene matches. The PCR had 60 Vbeta and 13 Jbeta primers. The assay was immunoSEQ multiplex PCR, and TCRdb's table has in-frame clones only and misses some. The table for this sample gives 90,000 to 120,000 clones. Details on this clone: The antigen is unknown.

Input material: PBMCs. This chain links TRBV18 with TRBJ1-1, with 7 bases matching TRBD1. This clonotype was obtained from a man aged 50-60 years in good health and CMV-seronegative. The DNA of the CDR3 is TGTGCCAGCTCAGTGGGACAGCTGAACACTGAAGCTTTCTTT. Translation gives CASSVGQLNTEAFF.